This T cell receptor (beta chain) was retrieved from a study of T-cell reconstitution after alpha-beta-depleted transplantation in children. Trimming took 3 bases from V and 7 from J, leaving 14 bases between them. The CDR3 length is 15 residues. Germline values: CDR1 SGDLS, CDR2 YYNGEE. This clonotype was seen a few times. The library targeted TCRbeta and was prepared with unique molecular identifiers. TCRdb reprocessed the PCR reads via MiXCR and lists one record per CDR3 protein. The table records about 540,000 distinct CDR3 sequences, around 16% of them present only once. This TCR derives from a human donor who donated a stem cell graft to a child with acute lymphoblastic leukemia. Specimen: PBMCs from the stem cell graft donor, collected from the stem cell graft. The V call is TRBV9, the J call TRBJ1-6; D is unclear. Here the CDR3 DNA reads TGTGCCAGCAGCGCAGACGTCCTAATCAATTCACCCCTCCACTTT. As protein: CASSADVLINSPLHF. The full variable domain, rest sourced from reference TRBV9 and TRBJ1-6, is DSGVTQTPKHLITATGQRVTLRCSPRSGDLSVYWYQQSLDQGLQFLIQYYNGEERAKGNILERFSAQQFPDLHSELNLSSLELGDSALYFCASSADVLINSPLHFGNGTRLTVT.